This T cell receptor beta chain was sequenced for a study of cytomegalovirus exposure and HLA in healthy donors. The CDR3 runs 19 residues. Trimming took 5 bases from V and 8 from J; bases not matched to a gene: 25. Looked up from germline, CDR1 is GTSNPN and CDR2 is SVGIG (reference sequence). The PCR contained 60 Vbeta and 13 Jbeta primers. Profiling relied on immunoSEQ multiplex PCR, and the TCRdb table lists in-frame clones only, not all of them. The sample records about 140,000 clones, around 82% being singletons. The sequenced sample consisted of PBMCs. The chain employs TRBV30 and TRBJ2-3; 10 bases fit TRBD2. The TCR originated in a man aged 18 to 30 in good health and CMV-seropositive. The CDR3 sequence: CAWGASYRGSRTSGGTQYF. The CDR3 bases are TGTGCCTGGGGAGCGTCTTATAGGGGGTCGAGGACTAGCGGCGGTACGCAGTATTTT.